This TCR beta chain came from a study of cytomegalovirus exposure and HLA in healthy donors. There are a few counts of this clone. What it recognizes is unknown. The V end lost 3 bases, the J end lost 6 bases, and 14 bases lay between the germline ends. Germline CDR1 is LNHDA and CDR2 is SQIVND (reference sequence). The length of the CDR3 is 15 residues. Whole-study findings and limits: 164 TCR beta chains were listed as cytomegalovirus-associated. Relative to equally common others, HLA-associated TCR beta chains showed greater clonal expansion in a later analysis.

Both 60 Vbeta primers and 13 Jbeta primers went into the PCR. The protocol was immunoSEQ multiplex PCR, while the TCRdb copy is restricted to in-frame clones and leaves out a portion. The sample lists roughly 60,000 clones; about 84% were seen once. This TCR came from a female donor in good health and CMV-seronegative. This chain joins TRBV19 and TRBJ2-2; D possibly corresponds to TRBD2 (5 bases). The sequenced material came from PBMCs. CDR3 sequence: CASSIRRTGSGELFF. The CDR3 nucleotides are TGTGCCAGTAGTATTAGGAGAACGGGGTCCGGGGAGCTGTTTTTT.